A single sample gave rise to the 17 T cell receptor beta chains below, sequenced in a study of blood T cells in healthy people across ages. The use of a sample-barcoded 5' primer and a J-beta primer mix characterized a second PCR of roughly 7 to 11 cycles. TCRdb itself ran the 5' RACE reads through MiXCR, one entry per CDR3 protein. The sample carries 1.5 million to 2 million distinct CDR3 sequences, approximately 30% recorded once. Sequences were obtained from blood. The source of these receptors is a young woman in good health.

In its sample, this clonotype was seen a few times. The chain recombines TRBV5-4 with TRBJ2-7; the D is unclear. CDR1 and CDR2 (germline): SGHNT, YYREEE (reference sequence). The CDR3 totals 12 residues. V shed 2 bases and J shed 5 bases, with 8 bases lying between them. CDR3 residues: CASSFGVNEQYF. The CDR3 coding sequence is TGTGCCAGCAGCTTTGGGGTGAACGAGCAGTACTTC.

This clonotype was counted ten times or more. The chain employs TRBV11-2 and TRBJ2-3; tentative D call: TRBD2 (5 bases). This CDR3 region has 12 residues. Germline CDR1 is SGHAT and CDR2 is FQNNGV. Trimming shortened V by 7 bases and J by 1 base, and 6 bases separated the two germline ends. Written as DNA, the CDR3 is TGTGCCAGCAAGAGGGGCACAGATACGCAGTATTTT. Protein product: CASKRGTDTQYF.

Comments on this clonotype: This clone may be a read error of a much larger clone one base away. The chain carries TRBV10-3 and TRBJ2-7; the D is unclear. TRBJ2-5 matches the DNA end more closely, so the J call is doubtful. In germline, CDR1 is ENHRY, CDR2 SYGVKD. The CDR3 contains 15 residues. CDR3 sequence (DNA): TGTGCCATCAGTGAAGGGTATGGGAAGGAAGAGACCCAGTACTTC. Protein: CAISEGYGKEETQYF.

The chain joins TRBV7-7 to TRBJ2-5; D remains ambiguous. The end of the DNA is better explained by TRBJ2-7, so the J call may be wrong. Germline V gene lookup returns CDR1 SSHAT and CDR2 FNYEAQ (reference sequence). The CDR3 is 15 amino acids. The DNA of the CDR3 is TGTGCCAGCAGCCCCCAGTCCGGATCCACGACCGAGCAGTACTTC. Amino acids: CASSPQSGSTTEQYF.

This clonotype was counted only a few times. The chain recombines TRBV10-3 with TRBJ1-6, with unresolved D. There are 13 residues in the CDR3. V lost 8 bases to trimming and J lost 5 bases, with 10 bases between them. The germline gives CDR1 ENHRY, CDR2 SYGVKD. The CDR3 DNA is TGTGCCATCTCAGGCAGCGATAATTCACCCCTCCACTTT. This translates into CAISGSDNSPLHF.

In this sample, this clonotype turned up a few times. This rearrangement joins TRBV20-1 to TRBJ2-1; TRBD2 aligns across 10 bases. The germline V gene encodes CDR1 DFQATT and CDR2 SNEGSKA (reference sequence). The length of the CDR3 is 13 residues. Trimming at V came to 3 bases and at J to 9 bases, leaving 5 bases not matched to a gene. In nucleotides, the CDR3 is TGCAGTGCTAGTACGGGACTAGCGACTGAGCAGTTCTTC. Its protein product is CSASTGLATEQFF.

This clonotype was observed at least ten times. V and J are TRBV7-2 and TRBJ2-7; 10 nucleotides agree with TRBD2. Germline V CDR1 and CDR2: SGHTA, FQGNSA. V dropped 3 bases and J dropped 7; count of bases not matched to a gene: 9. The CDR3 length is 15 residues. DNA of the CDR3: TGTGCCAGCAGCTTTGAGCTAGCGGGAGTGAAAGAGCAGTACTTC. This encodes CASSFELAGVKEQYF.

CDR3 sequence reads: CSAGGPRDETQYF. CDR3 nucleotides: TGCAGTGCCGGGGGGCCCCGGGACGAGACCCAGTACTTC. The V call is TRBV20-1, the J call TRBJ2-5; D is perhaps TRBD2 (7 bases). V was cut by 6 bases and J by 5 bases, with 16 bases left in between. Per the germline V gene, CDR1 is DFQATT and CDR2 is SNEGSKA (reference sequence). The CDR3 covers 13 residues.

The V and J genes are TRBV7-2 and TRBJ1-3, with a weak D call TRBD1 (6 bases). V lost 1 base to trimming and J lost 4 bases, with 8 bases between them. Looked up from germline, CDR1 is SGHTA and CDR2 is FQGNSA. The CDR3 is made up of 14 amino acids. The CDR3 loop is CASSLEGQGNTIYF. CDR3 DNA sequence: TGTGCCAGCAGCTTAGAAGGACAGGGAAACACCATATATTTT.

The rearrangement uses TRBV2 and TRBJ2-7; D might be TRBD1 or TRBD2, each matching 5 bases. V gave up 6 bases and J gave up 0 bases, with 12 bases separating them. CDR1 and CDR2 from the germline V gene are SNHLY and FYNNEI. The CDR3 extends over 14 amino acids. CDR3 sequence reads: CASRQGRGSYEQYF. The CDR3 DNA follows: TGTGCCAGCAGGCAGGGACGGGGCTCCTACGAGCAGTACTTC.

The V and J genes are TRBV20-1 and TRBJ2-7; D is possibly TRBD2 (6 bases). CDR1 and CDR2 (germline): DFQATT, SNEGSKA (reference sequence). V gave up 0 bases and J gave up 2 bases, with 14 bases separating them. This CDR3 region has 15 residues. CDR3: CSARDGGGKTYEQYF. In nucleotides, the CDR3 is TGCAGTGCTAGAGATGGTGGCGGGAAAACCTACGAGCAGTACTTC.

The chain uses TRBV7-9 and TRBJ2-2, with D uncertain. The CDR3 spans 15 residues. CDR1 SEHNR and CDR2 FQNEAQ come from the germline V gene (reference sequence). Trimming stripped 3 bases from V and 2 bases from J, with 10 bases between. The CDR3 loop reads CASSFVWENTGELFF. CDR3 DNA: TGTGCCAGCAGCTTTGTCTGGGAAAACACCGGGGAGCTGTTTTTT. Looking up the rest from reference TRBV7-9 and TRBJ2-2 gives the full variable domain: DTGVSQNPRHKITKRGQNVTFRCDPISEHNRLYWYRQTLGQGPEFLTYFQNEAQLEKSRLLSDRFSAERPKGSFSTLEIQRTEQGDSAMYLCASSFVWENTGELFFGEGSRLTVL.

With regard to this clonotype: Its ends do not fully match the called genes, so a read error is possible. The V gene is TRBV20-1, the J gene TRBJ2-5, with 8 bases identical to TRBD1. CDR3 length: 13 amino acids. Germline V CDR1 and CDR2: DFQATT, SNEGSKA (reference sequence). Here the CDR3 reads CRAPTGDQETQYF. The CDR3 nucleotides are TGCCGTGCTCCGACAGGGGACCAAGAGACCCAGTACTTC.

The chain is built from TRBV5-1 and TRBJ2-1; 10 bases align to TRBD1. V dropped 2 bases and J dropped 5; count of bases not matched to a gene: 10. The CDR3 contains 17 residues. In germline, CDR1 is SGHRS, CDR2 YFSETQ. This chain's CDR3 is CASSFQQDRGLHNEQFF. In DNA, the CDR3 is TGCGCCAGCAGCTTTCAACAGGACAGGGGGTTACACAATGAGCAGTTCTTC.

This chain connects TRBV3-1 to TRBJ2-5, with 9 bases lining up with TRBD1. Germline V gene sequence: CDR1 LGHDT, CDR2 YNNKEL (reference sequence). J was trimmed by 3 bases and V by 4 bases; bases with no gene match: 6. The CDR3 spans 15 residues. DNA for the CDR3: TGTGCCAGCAGCCTGGGGACAGGGTCGGAAGAGACCCAGTACTTC. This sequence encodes CASSLGTGSEETQYF.

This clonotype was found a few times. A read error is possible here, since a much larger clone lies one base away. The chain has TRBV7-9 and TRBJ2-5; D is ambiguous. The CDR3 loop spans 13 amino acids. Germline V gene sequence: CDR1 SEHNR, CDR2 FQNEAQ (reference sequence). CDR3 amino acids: CASSPSAQGTQYF. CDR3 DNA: TGTGCCAGCAGCCCGTCAGCACAAGGGACCCAGTACTTC. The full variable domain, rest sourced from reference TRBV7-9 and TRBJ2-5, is DTGVSQNPRHKITKRGQNVTFRCDPISEHNRLYWYRQTLGQGPEFLTYFQNEAQLEKSRLLSDRFSAERPKGSFSTLEIQRTEQGDSAMYLCASSPSAQGTQYFGPGTRLLVL.

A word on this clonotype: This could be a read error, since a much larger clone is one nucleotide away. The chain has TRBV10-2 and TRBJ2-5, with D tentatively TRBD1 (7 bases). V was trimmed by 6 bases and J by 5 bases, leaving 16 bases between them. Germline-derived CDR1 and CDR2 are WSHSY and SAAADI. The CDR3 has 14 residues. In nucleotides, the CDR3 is TGCGCCAGCAGGGACGCAGGGGGACTCGAGACCCAGTACTTC. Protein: CASRDAGGLETQYF.